Below, 27 T cell receptor beta chains from the same sample are listed, as sequenced in a study of T cells after yellow fever vaccination. Using its own MiXCR run on the 5' RACE reads, TCRdb lists one record per CDR3 protein. The data show 120,000 or so distinct CDR3 sequences, with approximately 8.4% seen just once and about 40% held by the top ten. The material sequenced was CD8+ T cells sorted from PBMCs, taken on the day of the yellow fever booster vaccination. Every receptor here comes from a young man who received the YFV17D yellow fever vaccine.

This chain joins TRBV29-1 and TRBJ1-2; D perhaps matches TRBD1 (6 bases). Germline V gene sequence: CDR1 SQVTM, CDR2 ANQGSEA. The CDR3 has 15 amino acids. V was trimmed by 0 bases and J by 4 bases, leaving 15 bases between them. The chain's CDR3 is CSVEDQRTVFYGYTF. The CDR3 DNA reads TGCAGCGTTGAAGATCAAAGGACAGTCTTCTATGGCTACACCTTC.

This clonotype occurred many times. This chain joins TRBV27 and TRBJ1-2; 9 nucleotides match TRBD1. Germline V gene lookup returns CDR1 MNHEY and CDR2 SMNVEV (reference sequence). CDR3 length: 14 amino acids. After removal of 5 bases from V and 5 bases from J, the junction contained 6 bases not matched to a gene. DNA for the CDR3: TGTGCCAGCAGTCCACAGGGGGCTAGGTATGGCTACACCTTC. Translated, it gives CASSPQGARYGYTF.

This clonotype was seen a handful of times. This rearrangement joins TRBV9 to TRBJ1-4; 11 bases align to TRBD1. The junction had 1 base not matched to a gene; V was cut back by 4 bases and J by 8 bases. This CDR3 contains 13 residues. Germline assignment: CDR1 SGDLS and CDR2 YYNGEE. This CDR3 is CASSRDRGEKLFF. The CDR3 DNA reads as TGTGCCAGCAGCCGGGACAGGGGGGAAAAACTGTTTTTT. Variable domain in full (rest from reference TRBV9 and TRBJ1-4): DSGVTQTPKHLITATGQRVTLRCSPRSGDLSVYWYQQSLDQGLQFLIQYYNGEERAKGNILERFSAQQFPDLHSELNLSSLELGDSALYFCASSRDRGEKLFFGSGTQLSVL.

This clonotype has a handful of counts. The rearrangement links TRBV27 to TRBJ2-3, with a weak D call TRBD2 (5 bases). V shed 6 bases and J shed 2 bases, with 12 bases lying between them. The CDR3 is 14 amino acids. In germline, CDR1 is MNHEY, CDR2 SMNVEV (reference sequence). DNA of the CDR3: TGTGCCAGCAGCAGCAGGACTCACACAGATACGCAGTATTTT. It specifies CASSSRTHTDTQYF.

A few counts support this clonotype. The V gene is TRBV5-1, the J gene TRBJ2-3; D remains unclear. V was pared by 4 bases and J by 1 base, with 10 bases between. Germline loops: CDR1 SGHRS, CDR2 YFSETQ. There are 14 residues in the CDR3. The CDR3 loop is CASSPLRGTDTQYF. The CDR3 DNA sequence: TGCGCCAGCAGCCCCCTTCGGGGCACAGATACGCAGTATTTT.

A few counts support this clonotype. V gene TRBV12-5 combines with J gene TRBJ2-7; 9 bases map to TRBD1. J was trimmed by 5 bases and V by 6 bases; bases with no gene match: 8. The CDR3 loop spans 14 amino acids. Germline loops: CDR1 LGHNT, CDR2 FRNRAP. The CDR3 loop is CASGSGTGIHEQYF. The CDR3 DNA reads TGTGCTAGTGGATCCGGGACAGGGATCCACGAGCAGTACTTC.

In nucleotides, the CDR3 is TGTGCCATCACCGCGGGGGCCCGGTCCTACAATGAGCAGTTCTTC. This encodes CAITAGARSYNEQFF. The rearrangement uses TRBV10-3 and TRBJ2-1, with D maybe TRBD2 (7 bases). This CDR3 comprises 15 residues. Between the trimmed V and J ends, which lost 7 bases and 1 base, there was a span of 14 bases. The V gene's germline CDR1 is ENHRY and CDR2 SYGVKD.

This clonotype was counted a few times. V gene TRBV9 combines with J gene TRBJ1-1; D gene uncertain. The germline V and J ends were trimmed by 3 bases and 8 bases, with 8 bases remaining between them. The CDR3 is 11 amino acids. Germline V lookup: CDR1 SGDLS, CDR2 YYNGEE. The CDR3 spells CASSGAKEAFF. The CDR3 DNA sequence: TGTGCCAGCAGCGGAGCGAAAGAAGCTTTCTTT.

The gene calls are TRBV7-6 and TRBJ1-6; 9 nucleotides match TRBD1. With V trimmed by 3 bases and J by 9 bases, 3 bases remained unmatched. The CDR3 length is 14 residues. CDR1 and CDR2 (germline): SGHVS, FNYEAQ. The CDR3: CASSLGQGSSPLHF. As DNA, the CDR3 is TGTGCCAGCAGCTTGGGACAGGGAAGTTCACCCCTCCACTTT.

This sequence joins TRBV7-2 and TRBJ2-1; TRBD1 matches 7 bases. The CDR3 contains 15 residues. The trim removed 6 bases at V and 2 bases at J, leaving 7 bases unmatched. Germline lookup yields CDR1 SGHTA and CDR2 FQGNSA. The CDR3 nucleotides are TGTGCCAGCAGTTCCCGGGACAGTACCTACAATGAGCAGTTCTTC. This sequence encodes CASSSRDSTYNEQFF.

This clonotype occurred a few times. V is TRBV4-1 and J is TRBJ2-2; 9 bases align to TRBD1. In germline, CDR1 is MGHRA, CDR2 YSYEKL. The CDR3 runs 17 residues. V shed 6 bases and J 3 bases; nucleotides not matched to a gene: 11. The CDR3 DNA sequence: TGCGCCAGCAGAAAGGTAACCCGACAGGGGGACACCGGGGAGCTGTTTTTT. Translated: CASRKVTRQGDTGELFF.

The chain is built from TRBV11-2 and TRBJ2-1; 9 bases match TRBD1. V gave up 5 bases and J gave up 6 bases; unmatched junction bases: 14. Germline values: CDR1 SGHAT, CDR2 FQNNGV. The CDR3 sequence is 17 residues long. CDR3 sequence reads: CASSALVGTGFTNEQFF. As DNA, the CDR3 is TGTGCCAGCAGCGCCCTCGTCGGGACAGGGTTTACCAATGAGCAGTTCTTC.

This clonotype was counted between two and nine times. The V gene is TRBV7-8, the J gene TRBJ2-6; D unresolved. Germline V lookup: CDR1 SGHVS, CDR2 FQNEAQ. Trimming removed 1 base from V and 0 bases from J, with 13 bases in between. The CDR3 runs 18 residues. CDR3 sequence: CASSLGGTFSSGANVLTF. The CDR3 region has the DNA TGTGCCAGCAGCTTAGGGGGAACCTTTAGCTCTGGGGCCAACGTCCTGACTTTC.

This clonotype has just a few counts. The V and J genes are TRBV3-1 and TRBJ2-1, with D tentatively TRBD2 (5 bases). V was trimmed by 4 bases and J by 9 bases, leaving 10 bases between them. CDR1 and CDR2 from the germline V gene are LGHDT and YNNKEL (reference sequence). The CDR3 sequence is 12 residues long. The CDR3 region is CASSRPGSEQFF. Here the CDR3 DNA reads TGTGCCAGCAGCCGACCGGGGAGTGAGCAGTTCTTC.

This clonotype was seen only a few times. V usage is TRBV30 and J usage is TRBJ1-2; D might be TRBD1 (5 bases). CDR1 and CDR2 (germline): GTSNPN, SVGIG (reference sequence). The CDR3 loop spans 13 amino acids. V shed 2 bases and J shed 7 bases, with 14 bases lying between them. The CDR3 DNA reads as TGTGCCTGGAGTAACGGGGGAAGTGGTGGCTACACCTTC. Residues: CAWSNGGSGGYTF. Combining the CDR3 with reference TRBV30 and TRBJ1-2 gives the whole variable domain SQTIHQWPATLVQPVGSPLSLECTVEGTSNPNLYWYRQAAGRGLQLLFYSVGIGQISSEVPQNLSASRPQDRQFILSSKKLLLSDSGFYLCAWSNGGSGGYTFGSGTRLTVV.

The chain combines TRBV6-8 with TRBJ2-7; D is perhaps TRBD2 (5 bases). The CDR3 is 12 amino acids. Germline V gene sequence: CDR1 MNHGY, CDR2 SAAAGT. V was cut by 2 bases and J by 5 bases, with 7 bases left in between. The CDR3 loop reads CASSYEGNEQYV. DNA of the CDR3: TGTGCCAGCAGTTACGAGGGAAACGAGCAGTACGTC.

This clonotype was detected only a few times. The chain is built from TRBV4-1 and TRBJ1-5, with a weak D call TRBD1 (5 bases). V was trimmed by 1 base and J by 4 bases, leaving 11 bases between them. The germline gives CDR1 MGHRA, CDR2 YSYEKL. The CDR3 is 15 residues long. This CDR3 reads CASSQVGHWNQPQHF. In DNA form, the CDR3 reads TGCGCCAGCAGCCAAGTTGGACATTGGAATCAGCCCCAGCATTTT.

The chain uses TRBV12-3 or TRBV12-4 and TRBJ1-5, with D possibly matching TRBD1 (6 bases). V was clipped by 5 bases and J by 3 bases, with 17 bases between them. CDR3 length: 16 residues. CDR3 amino acids: CASSPQGIGPNQPQHF. The CDR3 DNA reads as TGTGCCAGCAGTCCACAGGGTATAGGGCCCAATCAGCCCCAGCATTTT.

This clonotype was seen at least ten times. V is TRBV20-1 and J is TRBJ2-7, with unresolved D. Germline CDR1 and CDR2: DFQATT and SNEGSKA (reference sequence). V dropped 3 bases and J dropped 0 bases, with 12 bases sitting between them. The CDR3 is 14 amino acids. The CDR3 protein is CSARRTSSSYEQYV. The CDR3 region has the DNA TGCAGTGCTAGGAGGACGTCGAGCTCCTACGAGCAGTACGTC.

This chain links TRBV7-6 with TRBJ2-7, with D tentatively TRBD1 or TRBD2 (5 bases each). Germline V CDR1 and CDR2: SGHVS, FNYEAQ. Trimming removed 5 bases at V and 2 bases at J, with 13 bases between. The CDR3 length is 14 residues. CDR3 protein: CASSLGTETYEQYF. The CDR3 bases are TGTGCCAGCAGCCTAGGGACGGAAACCTACGAGCAGTACTTC.

This clonotype was seen a few times. The gene calls are TRBV12-3 or TRBV12-4 and TRBJ2-1, with 8 bases identical to TRBD2. CDR3 length: 16 amino acids. V shed 5 bases and J 2 bases; nucleotides not matched to a gene: 8. Here the CDR3 DNA reads TGTGCCAGCAGTGGTCCCCGGGGGGGAACCTACAATGAGCAGTTCTTC. It specifies CASSGPRGGTYNEQFF.

This clonotype has a count of ten or more. The V call is TRBV4-3, the J call TRBJ1-2; TRBD1 agrees at 9 bases. The germline CDR1 and CDR2 sequences are LGHNA and YSLEER. The CDR3 covers 15 residues. With 1 base clipped from V and 0 bases from J, the junction kept 0 bases outside the gene matches. The CDR3: CASSQGDRANYGYTF. CDR3 nucleotides: TGCGCCAGCAGCCAAGGGGACAGGGCTAACTATGGCTACACCTTC.

This clonotype was seen many times. This chain links TRBV7-3 with TRBJ1-2, with no clear D. The germline V gene has CDR1 SGHTA and CDR2 FQGTGA. V lost 3 bases, J lost 6 bases, and 11 bases lay in between. CDR3 length: 13 amino acids. The CDR3 bases are TGTGCCAGCAGCTTCCCGGAACTCAATGGCTACACCTTC. This translates into CASSFPELNGYTF.

The chain uses TRBV4-3 and TRBJ1-6, with D possibly matching TRBD1 (5 bases). The V end lost 0 bases, the J end lost 9 bases, and 12 bases lay between the germline ends. The CDR3 has 15 residues. The germline V gene encodes CDR1 LGHNA and CDR2 YSLEER. CDR3 coding DNA: TGCGCCAGCAGCCAAGATGAGGGGTTGGGTTCACCCCTCCACTTT. Its protein product is CASSQDEGLGSPLHF.

The chain joins TRBV4-1 to TRBJ2-3; possibly TRBD1 for D (6 bases). Germline CDR1 and CDR2: MGHRA and YSYEKL. The length of the CDR3 is 14 residues. V lost 2 bases and J lost 1, with 7 bases in between. In DNA, the CDR3 is TGCGCCAGCAGCCAAAGGACAGGCACAGATACGCAGTATTTT. It specifies CASSQRTGTDTQYF.

This chain uses TRBV7-2 with TRBJ1-4, with D perhaps TRBD1 (6 bases). Germline assignment: CDR1 SGHTA and CDR2 FQGNSA. V lost 4 bases, J lost 10 bases, and 16 bases lay in between. This CDR3 region has 14 residues. CDR3 DNA sequence: TGTGCCAGCAGCTCTCGGGGGGCAGTCGTAAAACTGTTTTTT. It encodes CASSSRGAVVKLFF.

This clonotype was observed a handful of times. The chain employs TRBV7-9 and TRBJ2-7; D gene unclear. The length of the CDR3 is 13 residues. The ends were cut back, 4 bases at V and 6 bases at J, with 13 bases in the middle. Germline assignment: CDR1 SEHNR and CDR2 FQNEAQ (reference sequence). The CDR3 DNA is TGTGCCAGCAGCTCCCCACTCTCCCCCGAGCAGTACGTC. This encodes CASSSPLSPEQYV.